The rows below give T cell receptor beta chains drawn from one sample of a study of T cell repertoires in aging, cancer and after chemotherapy. TCRdb reprocessed the multiplex PCR reads via MiXCR and lists one record per CDR3 protein. This repertoire shows about 17,000 distinct CDR3 sequences, 45% to 55% found once; its top ten account for roughly 10%. The specimen was blood. The receptor set was obtained from a human donor in good health. CDR3s include the opening cysteine and the closing phenylalanine or tryptophan. D genes are given only for firm matches. Size tells how often a clone was seen (once, few, many) or the class of an expanded clone, and some rows leave it out.

j_call	v_call	clone_size	d_call	cdr3_aa	cdr3_nt
TRBJ2-7	TRBV6-5	once	TRBD1	CASSLEQGIDEQYF	TGTGCCAGCAGTCTGGAACAGGGGATCGACGAGCAGTACTTC
TRBJ2-5	TRBV29-1	few	-	CSVEGVAETQYF	TGCAGCGTTGAAGGGGTAGCAGAGACCCAGTACTTC
TRBJ2-1	TRBV18	-	TRBD2	CASSPPAGGVYNEQFF	TGTGCCAGCTCACCACCGGCGGGAGGGGTCTACAATGAGCAGTTCTTC
TRBJ1-1	TRBV13	-	TRBD1	CASSLLAVFRGDTEAFF	TGTGCCAGCAGCCTACTTGCAGTCTTCAGGGGGGACACTGAAGCTTTCTTT
TRBJ2-5	TRBV28	-	-	CASSLGIGGGETQYF	TGTGCCAGCAGTCTAGGGATTGGAGGGGGGGAGACCCAGTACTTC
TRBJ2-7	TRBV19	few	-	CASSQEVWYEQYF	TGTGCCAGCAGCCAGGAGGTCTGGTACGAGCAGTACTTC
TRBJ2-1	TRBV12-3/TRBV12-4	-	-	CASSLWGPSYNEQFF	TGTGCCAGCAGTTTATGGGGACCCTCCTACAATGAGCAGTTCTTC
TRBJ2-2	TRBV27	-	TRBD1	CASSSGQGIRPGELFF	TGTGCCAGCAGTTCCGGACAGGGGATTCGGCCCGGGGAGCTGTTTTTT
TRBJ1-1	TRBV10-3	-	-	CAISVSGMNTEAFF	TGTGCCATCAGTGTTTCCGGAATGAACACTGAAGCTTTCTTT
TRBJ2-4	TRBV11-1	-	TRBD1	CAWNQGDIQYF	TGTGCCTGGAACCAGGGGGACATTCAGTACTTC
TRBJ1-2	TRBV30	few	-	CAWSPSAAGIPNYGYTF	TGTGCCTGGAGCCCCTCCGCGGCAGGTATCCCGAACTATGGCTACACCTTC
TRBJ2-2	TRBV13	-	-	CASSLEPEGLFF	TGTGCCAGCAGCTTAGAACCGGAGGGGCTGTTTTTT
TRBJ1-1	TRBV29-1	-	-	CSALQDGYTKAFF	TGCAGCGCTCTCCAAGACGGCTACACTAAAGCTTTCTTT
TRBJ2-3	TRBV5-4	-	-	CASSLVGAGAQDTQYF	TGTGCCAGCAGCTTGGTGGGGGCGGGAGCACAAGATACGCAGTATTTT
TRBJ1-1	TRBV11-2	-	-	CASSLAVGYGEAFF	TGTGCCAGCAGCTTAGCAGTAGGGTACGGGGAAGCTTTCTTT
TRBJ2-3	TRBV6-1	-	-	CASSEGSGIDISTDTQYF	TGTGCCAGCAGTGAAGGGTCAGGCATTGATATCAGCACAGATACGCAGTATTTT
TRBJ2-2	TRBV29-1	few	TRBD1	CSVLEGAGTGELFF	TGCAGCGTTTTAGAGGGGGCAGGCACCGGGGAGCTGTTTTTT
TRBJ1-2	TRBV6-5	-	-	CASSESDYGYTF	TGTGCCAGCAGTGAAAGCGATTATGGCTACACCTTC
TRBJ2-4	TRBV12-3/TRBV12-4	-	-	CASSLGGKNIQYF	TGTGCCAGCAGTTTAGGGGGTAAAAACATTCAGTACTTC
TRBJ2-5	TRBV7-9	once	-	CASSLAVQETQYF	TGTGCCAGCAGCTTAGCGGTCCAAGAGACCCAGTACTTC
TRBJ2-1	TRBV12-3/TRBV12-4	-	TRBD1	CASSGQTGNEQFF	TGTGCCAGCAGTGGCCAGACAGGGAATGAGCAGTTCTTC
TRBJ2-7	TRBV19	-	TRBD2	CASSIPGTSGTVQQYF	TGTGCCAGTAGTATACCCGGGACTAGCGGGACGGTCCAGCAGTACTTC
TRBJ2-1	TRBV19	few	-	CASSIGRNFDNEQFF	TGTGCCAGTAGTATTGGGCGGAACTTCGACAATGAGCAGTTCTTC
TRBJ2-1	TRBV29-1	medium-sized	TRBD1	CSAAGTGHNEQFF	TGCAGCGCAGCCGGGACAGGCCACAATGAGCAGTTCTTC
TRBJ2-1	TRBV19	few	-	CASSPRGAGAFNEQFF	TGTGCCAGTAGTCCTAGGGGGGCGGGAGCGTTCAATGAGCAGTTCTTC
TRBJ2-5	TRBV19	large	TRBD2	CASRLAGETQYF	TGTGCCAGTAGACTAGCGGGAGAGACCCAGTACTTC
TRBJ2-1	TRBV19	-	-	CATLLPTYNEQFF	TGTGCCACCCTACTTCCTACCTACAATGAGCAGTTCTTC
TRBJ2-1	TRBV15	once	-	CATSRDNTPYGDEQFF	TGTGCCACCAGCAGAGATAACACACCCTATGGCGATGAGCAGTTCTTC
TRBJ2-7	TRBV27	few	-	CASSSLTPYEQYF	TGTGCCAGCAGTTCCCTAACACCCTACGAGCAGTACTTC
TRBJ2-7	TRBV29-1	-	-	CSVETGSGGEQYF	TGCAGCGTTGAAACCGGGTCCGGAGGCGAGCAGTACTTC
TRBJ1-1	TRBV19	few	TRBD1	CASSLRTGLNTEAFF	TGTGCCAGTAGTCTGAGGACAGGGCTAAACACTGAAGCTTTCTTT
TRBJ2-5	TRBV19	-	TRBD2	CASSGTSGRGETQYF	TGTGCCAGTAGCGGGACTAGCGGGAGAGGAGAGACCCAGTACTTC
TRBJ2-1	TRBV18	-	TRBD2	CASSPGLAKYNEQFF	TGTGCCAGCTCCCCAGGACTAGCAAAATACAATGAGCAGTTCTTC
TRBJ2-7	TRBV19	few	TRBD2	CASSTSGSSYEQYF	TGTGCCAGTAGTACTAGCGGGAGCTCCTACGAGCAGTACTTC
TRBJ1-2	TRBV6-1	-	-	CASQEQGSALNYGYTF	TGTGCCAGCCAAGAGCAGGGATCGGCTCTTAACTATGGCTACACCTTC
TRBJ2-1	TRBV6-5	-	-	CASSGGSSYNEQFF	TGTGCCAGCAGTGGGGGAAGCTCCTACAATGAGCAGTTCTTC
TRBJ2-1	TRBV29-1	medium-sized	TRBD1	CSAPRDRGSYNEQFF	TGCAGCGCCCCAAGGGACAGGGGCTCCTACAATGAGCAGTTCTTC
TRBJ2-7	TRBV20-1	-	TRBD1	CSARETGVEQYF	TGCAGTGCTAGAGAAACAGGGGTCGAGCAGTACTTC
TRBJ2-7	TRBV5-6	-	-	CASTLWSRSYEQYF	TGTGCCAGCACCTTATGGTCCCGCTCCTACGAGCAGTACTTC
TRBJ2-1	TRBV12-3/TRBV12-4	once	-	CASSFLGPNEQFF	TGTGCCAGCAGTTTTCTGGGGCCGAATGAGCAGTTCTTC
TRBJ1-6	TRBV19	-	-	CASRQTESSPLHF	TGTGCCAGTAGACAGACCGAGAGTTCACCCCTCCACTTT
TRBJ1-5	TRBV30	-	-	CAWSVEGVQPQHF	TGTGCCTGGAGTGTTGAGGGAGTTCAGCCCCAGCATTTT
TRBJ2-7	TRBV7-2	once	TRBD2	CASSPLLAGDEQYF	TGTGCCAGCAGCCCTTTGCTAGCGGGAGATGAGCAGTACTTC
TRBJ1-2	TRBV29-1	few	TRBD1	CSVARQGASGYTF	TGCAGCGTGGCGAGACAGGGGGCGAGTGGCTACACCTTC
TRBJ2-3	TRBV6-5	few	TRBD1	CASSYTGQGGDTQYF	TGTGCCAGCAGTTATACGGGACAGGGGGGTGATACGCAGTATTTT
TRBJ2-1	TRBV30	-	-	CAWSAHNEQFF	TGTGCCTGGAGTGCCCACAATGAGCAGTTCTTC
TRBJ2-2	TRBV6-1	few	-	CASKPRAANTGELFF	TGTGCCAGCAAGCCCCGGGCGGCGAACACCGGGGAGCTGTTTTTT
TRBJ2-2	TRBV6-5	few	-	CASSYDGQGGTGELFF	TGTGCCAGCAGTTATGATGGGCAGGGTGGGACCGGGGAGCTGTTTTTT
TRBJ2-2	TRBV5-6	once	-	CASSFATGELFF	TGTGCCAGCAGCTTTGCCACCGGGGAGCTGTTTTTT
TRBJ2-3	TRBV5-4	-	TRBD2	CASSLGLAGPTDTQYF	TGTGCCAGCAGCTTGGGACTAGCGGGCCCCACAGATACGCAGTATTTT
TRBJ2-3	TRBV6-5	-	TRBD2	CASRRGADTQYF	TGTGCCAGCCGGCGGGGGGCAGATACGCAGTATTTT